The 3 T cell receptor beta chains presented below share a single source sample, sequenced in a study of beta chain features in type 1 diabetes. Expressed TCRB transcripts were sequenced after all isolated RNA was converted to cDNA. TCRdb keeps only in-frame clones here, not all; method: immunoSEQ multiplex PCR. The top ten hold around 0.037% of the sample, which has about 230,000 clones, around 9.6% seen once. Sequencing input: naive CD4+ T cells from blood. The receptors derive from a woman aged 18 to 35 in good health.

Notes on this clone: Other DNA sequences in the same sample also yield this CDR3. This rearrangement joins TRBV19 to TRBJ2-7, with 12 bases lining up with TRBD2. Germline V gene sequence: CDR1 LNHDA, CDR2 SQIVND (reference sequence). With 6 bases clipped from V and 2 bases from J, the junction kept 2 bases outside the gene matches. This CDR3 is 14 amino acids long. CDR3 amino acids: CASSRTSGTYEQYF. CDR3 DNA sequence: TGTGCCAGTAGCCGGACTAGCGGGACCTACGAGCAGTACTTC.

This clone was seen more than once but under ten times. This chain connects TRBV6-4 to TRBJ1-6; 9 bases match TRBD1. From germline, CDR1 is MRHNA and CDR2 SNTAGT. This CDR3 has 15 amino acids. V shed 4 bases, J shed 10 bases, and the junction held 8 bases outside the gene matches. The CDR3 DNA sequence: TGTGCCAGCAGTGCCTCGGGACAGGGAGAATCACCCCTCCACTTT. Protein sequence: CASSASGQGESPLHF.

This clone has just a few counts. The rearrangement joins TRBV6-4 to TRBJ1-2; D not resolved. Germline lookup yields CDR1 MRHNA and CDR2 SNTAGT. The CDR3 totals 12 residues. Deletions cut 2 bases from V and 4 bases from J, with 5 bases between. This CDR3 is CASSDNGYGYTF. The CDR3 DNA sequence: TGTGCCAGCAGTGACAACGGCTATGGCTACACCTTC.